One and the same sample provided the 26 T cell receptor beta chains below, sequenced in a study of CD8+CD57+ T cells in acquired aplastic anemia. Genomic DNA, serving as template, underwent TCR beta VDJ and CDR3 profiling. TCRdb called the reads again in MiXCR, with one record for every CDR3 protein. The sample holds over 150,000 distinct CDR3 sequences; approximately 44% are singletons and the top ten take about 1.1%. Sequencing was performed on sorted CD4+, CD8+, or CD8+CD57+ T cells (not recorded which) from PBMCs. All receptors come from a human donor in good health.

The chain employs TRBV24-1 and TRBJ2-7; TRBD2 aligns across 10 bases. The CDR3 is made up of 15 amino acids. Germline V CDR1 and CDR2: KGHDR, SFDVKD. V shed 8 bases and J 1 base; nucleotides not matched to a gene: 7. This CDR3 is CATNFLAGESYEQYF. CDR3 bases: TGTGCCACCAACTTCCTAGCGGGAGAGTCCTACGAGCAGTACTTC.

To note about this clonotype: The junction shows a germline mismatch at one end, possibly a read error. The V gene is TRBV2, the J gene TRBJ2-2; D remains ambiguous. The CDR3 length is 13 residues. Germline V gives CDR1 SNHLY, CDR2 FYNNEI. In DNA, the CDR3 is TGTGCCAGCAGTGAGTGGAACGCCGGGGAGCTGTTTTTT. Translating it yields CASSEWNAGELFF.

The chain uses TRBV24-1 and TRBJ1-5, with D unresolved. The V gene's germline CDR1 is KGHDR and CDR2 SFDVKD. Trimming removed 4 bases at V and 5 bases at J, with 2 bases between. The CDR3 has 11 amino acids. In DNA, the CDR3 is TGTGCCACCAGTGAAGATCAGCCCCAGCATTTT. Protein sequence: CATSEDQPQHF.

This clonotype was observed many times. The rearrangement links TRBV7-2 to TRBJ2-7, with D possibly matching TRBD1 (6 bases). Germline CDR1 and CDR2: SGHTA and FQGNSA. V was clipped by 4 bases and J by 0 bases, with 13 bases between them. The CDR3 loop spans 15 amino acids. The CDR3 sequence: CASSSDSASSYEQYF. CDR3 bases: TGTGCCAGCAGCTCGGACAGCGCTAGCTCCTACGAGCAGTACTTC.

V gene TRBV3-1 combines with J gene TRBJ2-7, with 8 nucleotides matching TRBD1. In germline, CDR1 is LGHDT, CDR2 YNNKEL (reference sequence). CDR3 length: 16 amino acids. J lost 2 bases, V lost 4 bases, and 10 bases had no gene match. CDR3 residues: CASSPLQGAQTYEQYF. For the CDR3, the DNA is TGTGCCAGCAGCCCCTTGCAGGGGGCGCAGACCTACGAGCAGTACTTC.

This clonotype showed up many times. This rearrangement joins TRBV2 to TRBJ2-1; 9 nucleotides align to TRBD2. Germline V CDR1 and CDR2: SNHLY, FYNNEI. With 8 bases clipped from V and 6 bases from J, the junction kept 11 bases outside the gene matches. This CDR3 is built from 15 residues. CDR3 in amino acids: CASRIVAGDPNEQFF. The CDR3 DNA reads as TGTGCCAGCCGCATAGTAGCGGGGGACCCCAATGAGCAGTTCTTC.

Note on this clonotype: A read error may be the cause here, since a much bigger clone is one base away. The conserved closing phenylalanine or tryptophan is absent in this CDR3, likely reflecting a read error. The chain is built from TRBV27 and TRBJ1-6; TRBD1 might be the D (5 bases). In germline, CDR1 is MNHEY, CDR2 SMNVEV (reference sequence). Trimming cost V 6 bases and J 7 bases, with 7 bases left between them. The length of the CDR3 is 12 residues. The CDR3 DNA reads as TGTGCCAGCAGAGACAGAAATTCACCCCTCCACTCT. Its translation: CASRDRNSPLHS.

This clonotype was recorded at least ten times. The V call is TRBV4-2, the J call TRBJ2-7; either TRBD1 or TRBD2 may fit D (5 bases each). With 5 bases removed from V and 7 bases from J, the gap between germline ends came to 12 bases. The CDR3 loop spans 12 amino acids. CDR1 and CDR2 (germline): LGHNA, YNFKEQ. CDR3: CASSGDLWEQYF. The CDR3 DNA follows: TGTGCCAGCAGCGGGGACCTCTGGGAGCAGTACTTC.

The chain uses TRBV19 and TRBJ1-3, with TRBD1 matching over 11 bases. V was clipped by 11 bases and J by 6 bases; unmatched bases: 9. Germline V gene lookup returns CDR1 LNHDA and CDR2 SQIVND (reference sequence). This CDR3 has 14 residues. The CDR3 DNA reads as TGTGCCGCAGGACAGGGGGCGGTGGTAAACACCATATATTTT. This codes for CAAGQGAVVNTIYF.

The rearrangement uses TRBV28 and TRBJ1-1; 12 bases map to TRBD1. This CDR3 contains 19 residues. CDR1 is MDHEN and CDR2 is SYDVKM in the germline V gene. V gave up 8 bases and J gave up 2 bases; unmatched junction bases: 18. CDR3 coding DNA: TGTGCCAGCCCACCGGGACAGGGGGCCCGAATTTCAAGTAACACTGAAGCTTTCTTT. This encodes CASPPGQGARISSNTEAFF. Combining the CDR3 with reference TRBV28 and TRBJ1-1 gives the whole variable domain DVKVTQSSRYLVKRTGEKVFLECVQDMDHENMFWYRQDPGLGLRLIYFSYDVKMKEKGDIPEGYSVSREKKERFSLILESASTNQTSMYLCASPPGQGARISSNTEAFFGQGTRLTVV.

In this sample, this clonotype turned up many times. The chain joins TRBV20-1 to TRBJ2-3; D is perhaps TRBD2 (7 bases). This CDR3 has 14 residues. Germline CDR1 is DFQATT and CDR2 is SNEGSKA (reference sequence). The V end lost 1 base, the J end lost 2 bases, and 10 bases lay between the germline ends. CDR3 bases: TGCAGTGCTAGAGGGGCGGGGGCCACAGATACGCAGTATTTT. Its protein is CSARGAGATDTQYF.

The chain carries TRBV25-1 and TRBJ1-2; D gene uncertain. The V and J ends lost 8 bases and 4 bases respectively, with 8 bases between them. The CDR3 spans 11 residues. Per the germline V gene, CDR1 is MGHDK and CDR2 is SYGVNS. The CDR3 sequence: CASGNTYGYTF. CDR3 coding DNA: TGTGCCAGCGGAAACACCTATGGCTACACCTTC.

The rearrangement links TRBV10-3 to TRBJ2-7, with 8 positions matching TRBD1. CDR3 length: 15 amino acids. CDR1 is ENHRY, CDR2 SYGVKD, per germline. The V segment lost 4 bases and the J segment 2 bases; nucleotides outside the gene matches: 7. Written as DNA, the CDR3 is TGTGCCATCAGTGGGCCTGGACAGGGAACCTACGAGCAGTACTTC. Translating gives CAISGPGQGTYEQYF.

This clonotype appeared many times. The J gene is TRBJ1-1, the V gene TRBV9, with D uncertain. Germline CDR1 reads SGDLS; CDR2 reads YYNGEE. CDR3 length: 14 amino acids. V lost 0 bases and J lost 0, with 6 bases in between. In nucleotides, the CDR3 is TGTGCCAGCAGCGTAGGGCCGGTGAACACTGAAGCTTTCTTT. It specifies CASSVGPVNTEAFF.

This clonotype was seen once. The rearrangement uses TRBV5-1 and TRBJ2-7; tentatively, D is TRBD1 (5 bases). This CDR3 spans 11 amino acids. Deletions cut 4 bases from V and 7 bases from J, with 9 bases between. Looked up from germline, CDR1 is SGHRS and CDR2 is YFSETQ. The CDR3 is CASSPGQEQYF. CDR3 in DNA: TGCGCCAGCAGCCCAGGACAAGAGCAGTACTTC.

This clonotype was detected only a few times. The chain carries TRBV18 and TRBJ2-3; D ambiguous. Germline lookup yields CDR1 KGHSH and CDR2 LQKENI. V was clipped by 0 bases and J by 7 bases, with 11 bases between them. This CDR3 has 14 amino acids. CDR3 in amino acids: CASSPPTPTYTQYF. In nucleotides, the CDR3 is TGTGCCAGCTCACCACCTACGCCCACCTATACGCAGTATTTT.

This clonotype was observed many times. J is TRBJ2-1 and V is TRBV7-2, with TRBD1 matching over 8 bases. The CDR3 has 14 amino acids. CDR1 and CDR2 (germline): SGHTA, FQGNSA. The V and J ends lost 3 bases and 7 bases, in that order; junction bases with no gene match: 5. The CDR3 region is CASSLGQVNNEQFF. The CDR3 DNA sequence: TGTGCCAGCAGCTTGGGACAGGTCAATAATGAGCAGTTCTTC.

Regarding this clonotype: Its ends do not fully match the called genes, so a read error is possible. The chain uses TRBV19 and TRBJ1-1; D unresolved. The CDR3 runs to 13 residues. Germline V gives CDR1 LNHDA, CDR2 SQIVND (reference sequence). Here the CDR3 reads CVSSIALRTEAFF. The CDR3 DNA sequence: TGTGTCAGTAGTATAGCGTTGAGGACTGAAGCTTTCTTT. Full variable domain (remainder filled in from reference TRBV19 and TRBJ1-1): DGGITQSPKYLFRKEGQNVTLSCEQNLNHDAMYWYRQDPGQGLRLIYYSQIVNDFQKGDIAEGYSVSREKKESFPLTVTSAQKNPTAFYLCVSSIALRTEAFFGQGTRLTVV.

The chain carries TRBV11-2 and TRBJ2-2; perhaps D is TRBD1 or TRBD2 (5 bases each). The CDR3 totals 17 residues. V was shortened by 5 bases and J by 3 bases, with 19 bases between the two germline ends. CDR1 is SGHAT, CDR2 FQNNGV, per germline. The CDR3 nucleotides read TGTGCCAGCAGCCCGGGTTATGAGGGACGGGACACCGGGGAGCTGTTTTTT. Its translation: CASSPGYEGRDTGELFF.

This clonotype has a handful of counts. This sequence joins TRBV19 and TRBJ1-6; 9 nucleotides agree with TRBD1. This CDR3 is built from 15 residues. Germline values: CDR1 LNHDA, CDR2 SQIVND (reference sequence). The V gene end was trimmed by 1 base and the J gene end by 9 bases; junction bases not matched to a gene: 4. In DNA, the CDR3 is TGTGCCAGTAGTATAGGACAGGGGGTTGGTTCACCCCTCCACTTT. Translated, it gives CASSIGQGVGSPLHF.

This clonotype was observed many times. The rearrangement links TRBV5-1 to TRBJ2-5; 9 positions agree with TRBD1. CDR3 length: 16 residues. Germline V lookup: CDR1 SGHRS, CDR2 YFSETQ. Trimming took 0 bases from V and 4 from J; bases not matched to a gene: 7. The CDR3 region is CASSLAPDRGTETQYF. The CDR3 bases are TGCGCCAGCAGCTTGGCACCTGACAGGGGGACAGAGACCCAGTACTTC.

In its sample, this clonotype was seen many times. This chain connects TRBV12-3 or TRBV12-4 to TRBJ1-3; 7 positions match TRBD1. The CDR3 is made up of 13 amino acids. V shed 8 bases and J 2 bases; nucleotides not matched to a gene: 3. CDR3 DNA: TGTGCCAGCCACCAGGGGGCTGGAAACACCATATATTTT. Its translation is CASHQGAGNTIYF.

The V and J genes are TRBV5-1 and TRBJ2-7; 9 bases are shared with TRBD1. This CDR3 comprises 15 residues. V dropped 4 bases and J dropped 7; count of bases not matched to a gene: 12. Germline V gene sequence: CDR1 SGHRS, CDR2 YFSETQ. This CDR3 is CASSPPGTGRLEQYF. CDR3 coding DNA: TGCGCCAGCAGCCCGCCCGGGACAGGGCGGTTAGAGCAGTACTTC. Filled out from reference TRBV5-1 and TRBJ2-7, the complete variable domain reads KAGVTQTPRYLIKTRGQQVTLSCSPISGHRSVSWYQQTPGQGLQFLFEYFSETQRNKGNFPGRFSGRQFSNSRSEMNVSTLELGDSALYLCASSPPGTGRLEQYFGPGTRLTVT.

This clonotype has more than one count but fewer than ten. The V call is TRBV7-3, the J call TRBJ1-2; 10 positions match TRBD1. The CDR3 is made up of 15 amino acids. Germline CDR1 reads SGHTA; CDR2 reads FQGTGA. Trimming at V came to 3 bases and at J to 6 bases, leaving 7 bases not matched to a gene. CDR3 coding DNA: TGTGCCAGCAGCTTGTTCGGGACAGGGGAGGATGGCTACACCTTC. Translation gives CASSLFGTGEDGYTF.

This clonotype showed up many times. Here the CDR3 reads CASRRKSGTGANYGYTF. In nucleotides, the CDR3 is TGTGCCAGCAGGCGCAAATCCGGGACAGGGGCCAACTATGGCTACACCTTC. The gene calls are TRBV6-1 and TRBJ1-2, with TRBD1 matching over 10 bases. V dropped 6 bases and J dropped 2; count of bases not matched to a gene: 12. The CDR3 is 17 amino acids. Germline CDR1 and CDR2: MNHNS and SASEGT.

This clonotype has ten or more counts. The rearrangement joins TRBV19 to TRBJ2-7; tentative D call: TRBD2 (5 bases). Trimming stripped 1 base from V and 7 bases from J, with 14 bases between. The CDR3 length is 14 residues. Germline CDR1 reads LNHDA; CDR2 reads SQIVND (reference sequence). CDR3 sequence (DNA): TGTGCCAGTAGTATAGGAGGAGGTTCTCGGGAGCAGTACTTC. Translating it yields CASSIGGGSREQYF.